What follows are 7 T cell receptor beta chains derived from one specimen sequenced in a study of shared clonotypes between healthy human individuals. Sequencing was performed with immunoSEQ multiplex PCR; in TCRdb, only in-frame clones are kept and a portion is missing. In the table there are 170,000 or so clones, roughly 70% of which are singletons. The sequenced sample was memory CD4+ T cells sorted from blood. Noted subset: CD45RA-negative fraction. The receptors were sampled from a man younger than 40 in good health.

The chain recombines TRBV5-1 with TRBJ2-1; weak D call: TRBD1 (6 bases). The CDR3 is 14 residues long. Per the germline V gene, CDR1 is SGHRS and CDR2 is YFSETQ. The V and J ends lost 4 bases and 4 bases respectively, with 12 bases between them. The CDR3 nucleotides are TGCGCCAGCAGCACACCGGGACAATACAATGAGCAGTTCTTC. It specifies CASSTPGQYNEQFF.

This clone was recorded once. This chain uses TRBV7-4 with TRBJ2-7; 11 bases line up with TRBD2. The length of the CDR3 is 16 residues. The germline V gene encodes CDR1 SGHVT and CDR2 SQSDAQ. The V segment lost 1 base and the J segment 4 bases; nucleotides outside the gene matches: 6. CDR3: CASSLVPSGRLYEQYF. In DNA, the CDR3 is TGTGCCAGCAGCTTAGTGCCTAGCGGGAGGTTGTACGAGCAGTACTTC.

This clone was seen more than once but under ten times. The chain links TRBV23-1 to TRBJ1-2; 8 bases agree with TRBD1. TRBV23-1 is an ORF, with its function uncertain. This CDR3 is 18 amino acids long. After removal of 0 bases from V and 0 bases from J, the junction contained 9 bases not matched to a gene. The CDR3 here is CASSQSILLGQANYGYTF. The CDR3 DNA reads as TGCGCCAGCAGTCAATCTATCCTACTGGGACAGGCTAACTATGGCTACACCTTC.

The gene calls are TRBV7-8 and TRBJ2-7, with unresolved D. CDR1 SGHVS and CDR2 FQNEAQ come from the germline V gene. This CDR3 spans 13 amino acids. V was clipped by 0 bases and J by 6 bases, with 9 bases between them. CDR3 DNA: TGTGCCAGCAGCTTAGCGGCGTATGGCGAGCAGTACTTC. Its protein product is CASSLAAYGEQYF.

The count of this clone is one. The V gene is TRBV7-9, the J gene TRBJ2-2; maybe TRBD1 (5 bases). Trimming pared 1 base from V and 5 bases from J, leaving 5 bases between. This CDR3 is built from 13 residues. Germline V lookup: CDR1 SEHNR, CDR2 FQNEAQ (reference sequence). The CDR3 coding sequence is TGTGCCAGCAGCTTAGACAGGACCGGGGAGCTGTTTTTT. Its translation: CASSLDRTGELFF.

V is TRBV5-6 and J is TRBJ2-5; D assignment may be TRBD1 or TRBD2 (5 bases each). V shed 6 bases and J shed 1 base, with 16 bases lying between them. Germline V gene data show CDR1 as SGHDT and CDR2 as YYEEEE. The CDR3 consists of 15 residues. CDR3 DNA: TGTGCCAGCACCCGAGGACTCGACAGCCAAGAGACCCAGTACTTC. This translates into CASTRGLDSQETQYF. Full variable domain (missing parts from reference TRBV5-6 and TRBJ2-5): DAGVTQSPTHLIKTRGQQVTLRCSPKSGHDTVSWYQQALGQGPQFIFQYYEEEERQRGNFPDRFSGHQFPNYSSELNVNALLLGDSALYLCASTRGLDSQETQYFGPGTRLLVL.

A single count supports this clone. The chain recombines TRBV5-4 with TRBJ1-2, with D perhaps matching TRBD1 (5 bases). Germline V lookup: CDR1 SGHNT, CDR2 YYREEE (reference sequence). This CDR3 has 14 residues. The V gene lost 4 bases and the J gene lost 1 base, with 11 bases spanning the gap. CDR3 sequence reads: CASSLPGGNYGYTF. The CDR3 DNA reads TGTGCCAGCAGCCTACCCGGGGGTAACTATGGCTACACCTTC.